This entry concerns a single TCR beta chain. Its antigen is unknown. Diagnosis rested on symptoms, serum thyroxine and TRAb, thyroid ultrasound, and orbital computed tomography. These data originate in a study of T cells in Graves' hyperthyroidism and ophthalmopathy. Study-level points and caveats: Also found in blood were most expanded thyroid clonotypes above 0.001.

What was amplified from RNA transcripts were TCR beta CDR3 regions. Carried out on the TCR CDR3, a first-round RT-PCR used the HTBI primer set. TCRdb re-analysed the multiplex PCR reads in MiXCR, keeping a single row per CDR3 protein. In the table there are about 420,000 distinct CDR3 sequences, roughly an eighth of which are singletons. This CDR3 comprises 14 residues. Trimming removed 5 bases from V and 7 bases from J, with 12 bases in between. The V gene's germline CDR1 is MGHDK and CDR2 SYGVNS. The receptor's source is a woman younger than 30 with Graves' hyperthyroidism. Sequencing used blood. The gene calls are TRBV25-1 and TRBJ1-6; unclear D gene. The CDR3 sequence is CASSHPERNSPLHF. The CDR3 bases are TGTGCCAGCAGTCACCCAGAGCGAAATTCACCCCTCCACTTT.